This T cell receptor (beta chain) was identified during a study of blood T cell repertoires in COVID-19. Measured with immunoSEQ multiplex PCR; TCRdb has only the in-frame clones, and not every one. Of approximately 500,000 clones in the sample, less than 90% were seen once. The CDR3 runs 14 residues. Deletions cut 6 bases from V and 0 bases from J, with 11 bases between. CDR1 and CDR2 (germline): MGHRA, YSYEKL. This clone has just a few counts. Sequenced input: peripheral blood. This clonotype was obtained from a woman between 50 and 59 years old with COVID-19, enrolled during active disease. The chain recombines TRBV4-1 with TRBJ1-1; TRBD1 might be the D (5 bases). The CDR3 is CASRKTGLNTEAFF. CDR3 DNA: TGCGCCAGCAGGAAAACAGGCCTGAACACTGAAGCTTTCTTT.